These 18 T cell receptor beta chains were sequenced from one sample in a study of cytomegalovirus exposure and HLA in healthy donors. Researchers ran the PCR with 60 Vbeta and 13 Jbeta primers. Sequenced by immunoSEQ multiplex PCR; TCRdb stores in-frame clones only, minus some. The sample yields about 220,000 clones, about 80% seen once. The sample consisted of PBMCs. These TCRs come from a man aged 18 to 30 in good health and CMV-seronegative.

The gene calls are TRBV12-2 and TRBJ1-2. TRBV12-2 constitutes a pseudogene. This CDR3 spans 15 amino acids. DNA of the CDR3: TGTGCAAGTCGCCCCGGGCGGGGGGACAGCTATGGCTACACCTTC. It specifies CASRPGRGDSYGYTF.

The chain combines TRBV7-9 with TRBJ2-5; possible D gene TRBD1, 6 bases. Trimming removed 5 bases at V and 5 bases at J, with 21 bases between. This CDR3 has 16 residues. Germline V CDR1 and CDR2: SEHNR, FQNEAQ (reference sequence). The CDR3 DNA follows: TGTGCCAGCAGCACCCCGGGACGGCAAAGGGGGGAGACCCAGTACTTC. This translates into CASSTPGRQRGETQYF. Full variable domain (missing parts from reference TRBV7-9 and TRBJ2-5): DTGVSQNPRHKITKRGQNVTFRCDPISEHNRLYWYRQTLGQGPEFLTYFQNEAQLEKSRLLSDRFSAERPKGSFSTLEIQRTEQGDSAMYLCASSTPGRQRGETQYFGPGTRLLVL.

The chain links TRBV11-2 to TRBJ2-3; D unclear. The ends were cut back, 5 bases at V and 2 bases at J, with 8 bases in the middle. Germline V lookup: CDR1 SGHAT, CDR2 FQNNGV. This CDR3 is 13 amino acids long. CDR3 in DNA: TGTGCCAGCAGCCCCGTCTCCACAGATACGCAGTATTTT. This sequence encodes CASSPVSTDTQYF.

The chain carries TRBV19 and TRBJ2-2, with D possibly TRBD2 on 5 matching bases. This CDR3 has 14 amino acids. Trimming left V 5 bases short and J 3 bases short, with 10 bases between. The germline CDR1 and CDR2 sequences are LNHDA and SQIVND (reference sequence). The CDR3 loop reads CASSLGRDTGELFF. The CDR3 region has the DNA TGTGCCAGTAGTCTAGGGCGGGACACCGGGGAGCTGTTTTTT.

The chain employs TRBV5-4 and TRBJ1-2, with 9 bases fitting TRBD1. The CDR3 runs 19 residues. Germline CDR1 reads SGHNT; CDR2 reads YYREEE (reference sequence). Germline trimming cut 2 bases from V and 2 bases from J; bases unmatched to any gene: 16. CDR3 amino acids: CASSFGGGTGPERNYGYTF. The CDR3 nucleotides read TGTGCCAGCAGCTTCGGCGGAGGGACAGGGCCCGAACGAAACTATGGCTACACCTTC.

This clone was observed a handful of times. V is TRBV4-1 and J is TRBJ2-3; possibly TRBD1 for D (6 bases). In germline, CDR1 is MGHRA, CDR2 YSYEKL. The ends were cut back, 4 bases at V and 2 bases at J, with 13 bases in the middle. The CDR3 sequence is 15 residues long. CDR3 DNA: TGCGCCAGCAGCCGGATGACAGGACCCACAGATACGCAGTATTTT. Its translation is CASSRMTGPTDTQYF.

The chain carries TRBV2 and TRBJ2-5; a possible D gene is TRBD1 (6 bases). Germline assignment: CDR1 SNHLY and CDR2 FYNNEI. This CDR3 has 13 amino acids. Between the trimmed V and J ends, which lost 7 bases and 0 bases, there was a span of 9 bases. CDR3 DNA: TGTGCCAGCATAAGGGACAACCAAGAGACCCAGTACTTC. It yields the protein CASIRDNQETQYF.

V and J are TRBV5-1 and TRBJ1-2; 9 positions match TRBD1. Germline V CDR1 and CDR2: SGHRS, YFSETQ. CDR3 length: 16 amino acids. The junction had 12 bases not matched to a gene; V was cut back by 4 bases and J by 5 bases. Here the CDR3 DNA reads TGCGCCAGCAGCCACCCGACCGGGACAGGGCCTTATGGCTACACCTTC. Amino acids: CASSHPTGTGPYGYTF.

The rearrangement joins TRBV7-9 to TRBJ2-1, with a tentative D call TRBD2 (5 bases). V was cut by 5 bases and J by 7 bases, with 15 bases left in between. CDR1 and CDR2 from the germline V gene are SEHNR and FQNEAQ (reference sequence). This CDR3 comprises 14 residues. CDR3 coding DNA: TGTGCCAGCAGCCCGAGGACTGGGGAGAATGAGCAGTTCTTC. Protein product: CASSPRTGENEQFF.

The chain employs TRBV18 and TRBJ2-5; 8 nucleotides line up with TRBD2. V shed 2 bases and J 9 bases; nucleotides not matched to a gene: 5. CDR1 and CDR2 (germline): KGHSH, LQKENI. The CDR3 is made up of 13 amino acids. The CDR3 bases are TGTGCCAGCTCACCAGACAAGCGGGGGCCCCAGTACTTC. This sequence encodes CASSPDKRGPQYF.

The rearrangement links TRBV5-6 to TRBJ1-2; 8 nucleotides match TRBD1. Unmatched junction bases numbered 8, after V lost 0 bases and J lost 4 bases. The germline CDR1 and CDR2 sequences are SGHDT and YYEEEE. This CDR3 has 16 amino acids. The CDR3 protein is CASSLEGDRLPYGYTF. The CDR3 coding sequence is TGTGCCAGCAGCTTGGAGGGGGACAGGCTACCCTATGGCTACACCTTC.

The V call is TRBV27, the J call TRBJ1-5, with D possibly being TRBD1 (6 bases). The germline V and J ends were trimmed by 8 bases and 3 bases, with 20 bases remaining between them. CDR3 length: 16 residues. CDR1 and CDR2 (germline): MNHEY, SMNVEV (reference sequence). The CDR3 protein is CASAVGANLDNQPQHF. CDR3 coding DNA: TGTGCCAGCGCGGTGGGGGCCAACTTGGACAATCAGCCCCAGCATTTT.

This chain links TRBV27 with TRBJ2-7; D might be TRBD1 (6 bases). Trimming stripped 2 bases from V and 5 bases from J, with 13 bases between. The CDR3 is made up of 14 amino acids. Germline V lookup: CDR1 MNHEY, CDR2 SMNVEV (reference sequence). The CDR3 here is CASSLQQGYDEQYF. The CDR3 nucleotides read TGTGCCAGCAGTTTACAGCAGGGGTACGACGAGCAGTACTTC.

The table lists this clone with a few counts. The J gene is TRBJ2-5, the V gene TRBV4-1, with unresolved D. CDR3 length: 15 residues. Germline CDR1 and CDR2: MGHRA and YSYEKL. V was cut by 1 base and J by 1 base, with 10 bases left in between. CDR3 loop: CASSQVLGRQETQYF. The CDR3 DNA follows: TGCGCCAGCAGCCAAGTCTTGGGCCGCCAAGAGACCCAGTACTTC.

The chain has TRBV11-3 and TRBJ2-5; D uncertain. CDR3 length: 13 residues. V was trimmed by 3 bases and J by 5 bases, leaving 10 bases between them. The V gene's germline CDR1 is SGHNT and CDR2 YENEEA. This CDR3 reads CASSLAKKETQYF. The DNA of the CDR3 is TGTGCCAGCAGCTTGGCCAAGAAGGAGACCCAGTACTTC.

This clone was counted a single time. The V gene is TRBV2, the J gene TRBJ2-3; tentatively, D is TRBD2 (6 bases). Deletions cut 8 bases from V and 2 bases from J, with 14 bases between. Germline V gene data show CDR1 as SNHLY and CDR2 as FYNNEI. There are 14 residues in the CDR3. The CDR3 DNA is TGTGCCAGCTCTCCTCGGGACTCCACAGATACGCAGTATTTT. This translates into CASSPRDSTDTQYF.

The CDR3 DNA sequence: TGTGCCAGCAGCGCAACAGGGGCCGGCTACACCTTC. The encoded protein is CASSATGAGYTF. The rearrangement joins TRBV11-2 to TRBJ1-2; 7 positions agree with TRBD1. Unmatched junction bases numbered 5, after V lost 5 bases and J lost 8 bases. Germline values: CDR1 SGHAT, CDR2 FQNNGV. The CDR3 is 12 residues long.

The genes are TRBV4-1 and TRBJ1-1; 9 bases map to TRBD1. Germline V CDR1 and CDR2: MGHRA, YSYEKL. V lost 8 bases, J lost 5 bases, and 9 bases stayed unmatched. CDR3 length equals 14 residues. The CDR3 nucleotides are TGCGCCAGCGGTTCGGGACAGGGAGCAACTGAAGCTTTCTTT. Translated, it gives CASGSGQGATEAFF.